The subject of this entry is one T cell receptor beta chain. This sample was included in a study of blood T cell repertoires in COVID-19. Background on the study: Some COVID-19 samples were acute and others convalescent; all came from the United States, Italy and Spain. T cells, B-cell-depleted T cells, or PBMCs supplied cDNA or gDNA.

Trimming took 3 bases from V and 7 from J; bases not matched to a gene: 6. Germline V lookup: CDR1 SGHRS, CDR2 YFSETQ. The CDR3 covers 15 residues. Authors' data handling: Amplifying reference gene primers gave estimates of nucleated cell counts. Here immunoSEQ multiplex PCR was the method, and the copy in TCRdb shows in-frame clones only, minus some. V, J and clone size are those of that table, while D and trimming were read from the DNA. The sample includes tens of thousands of clones, approximately 89% of them seen just once. The sequence came from a man in his fifties with acute or convalescent COVID-19. The V call is TRBV5-1, the J call TRBJ2-2; 10 bases line up with TRBD1. Sequenced material: peripheral blood. This CDR3 reads CASSWTGGQIGELFF. Here the CDR3 DNA reads TGCGCCAGCAGCTGGACAGGGGGACAGATCGGGGAGCTGTTTTTT.